This TCR beta chain came from a study of CD8+CD57+ T cells in acquired aplastic anemia. The wider study: Sorted cells (CD4+ and CD8+) yielded DNA amounts that averaged roughly 3.5 ug.

It was patients with CD8+CD57+ cell expansion by flow cytometry who were chosen for sequencing. Patients were treatment-naive when blood was sampled. The study profiled TCR beta VDJ and CDR3 using genomic DNA as template. TCRdb ran MiXCR on the reads and lists one entry per CDR3 protein. The sample lists 250,000 to 300,000 distinct CDR3 sequences; 50% to 65% were seen once. As to this clonotype: Its antigen is undetermined.

The CDR3 is 13 residues long. Trimming shortened V by 1 base and J by 11 bases, and 14 bases separated the two germline ends. Germline V gene data show CDR1 as SEHNR and CDR2 as FQNEAQ (reference sequence). The study's findings and limits: Patients and controls shared under 35 CD8+ CDR3 sequences, which appeared highly expressed in patients and within their immunodominant clones.

The TCR comes from a human donor with aplastic anemia. The J gene is TRBJ1-1, the V gene TRBV7-9; no clear D gene. Source material: sorted CD4+, CD8+, or CD8+CD57+ T cells (not recorded which) from PBMCs. The CDR3 bases are TGTGCCAGCAGCTTAGTTCTGGTCGGGGAGGCTTTCTTT. Translation gives CASSLVLVGEAFF.